This T cell receptor beta chain originates from a study of CD8+ T cells in alopecia areata. Germline trimming cut 7 bases from V and 5 bases from J; bases unmatched to any gene: 9. The CDR3 contains 15 residues. The germline V gene encodes CDR1 SEHNR and CDR2 FQNEAQ (reference sequence). This clone turned up a few times. Its antigen is unidentified. Regarding the study as a whole: Clonality exceeded that of normal scalp in lesional scalp, most notably in alopecia totalis/universalis. Among patients, TCR sharing was less clear than in mice, a difference possibly due in part to HLA diversity in the patient population.

CD4+ and CD8+ T cells were sorted from PBMCs. cDNA serving as the sequencing template came from extracted, reverse transcribed RNA. Libraries were prepared by immunoSEQ multiplex PCR; TCRdb keeps only in-frame clonotypes and omits some of them. The sample lists more than 100,000 clones, roughly 50% occurring once. The material sequenced was CD4+ T cells sorted from blood. The receptor comes from a human donor in good health. The chain carries TRBV7-9 and TRBJ2-1; TRBD2 matches at 9 bases. The CDR3 coding sequence is TGTGCCAGCACCCCGTACGTAGCGGGGGACAATGAGCAGTTCTTC. Its translation is CASTPYVAGDNEQFF.